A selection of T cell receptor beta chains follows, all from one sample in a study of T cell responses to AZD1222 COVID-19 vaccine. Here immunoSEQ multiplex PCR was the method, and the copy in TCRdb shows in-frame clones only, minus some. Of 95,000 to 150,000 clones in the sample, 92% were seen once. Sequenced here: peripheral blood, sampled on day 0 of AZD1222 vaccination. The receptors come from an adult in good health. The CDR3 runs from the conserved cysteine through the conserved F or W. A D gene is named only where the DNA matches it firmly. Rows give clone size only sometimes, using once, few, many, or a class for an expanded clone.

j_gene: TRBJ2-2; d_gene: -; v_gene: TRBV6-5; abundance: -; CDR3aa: CASNRASGELFF; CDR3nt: TGTGCCAGCAATCGGGCCTCCGGGGAGCTGTTTTTT
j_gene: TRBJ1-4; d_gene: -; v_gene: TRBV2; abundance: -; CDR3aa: CASREGSGEKLFF; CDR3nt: TGTGCCAGCCGGGAGGGGTCTGGTGAAAAACTGTTTTTT
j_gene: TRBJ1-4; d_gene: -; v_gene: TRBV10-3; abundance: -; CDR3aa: CAISESNNEKLFF; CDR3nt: TGTGCCATCAGTGAGAGTAATAATGAAAAACTGTTTTTT
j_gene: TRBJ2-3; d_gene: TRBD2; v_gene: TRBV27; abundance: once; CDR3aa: CASSLFRGGLPPDTQYF; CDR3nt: TGTGCCAGCAGTTTATTCCGGGGGGGGCTCCCACCAGATACGCAGTATTTT
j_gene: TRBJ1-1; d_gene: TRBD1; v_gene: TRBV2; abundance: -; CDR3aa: CASIWTGAGTEAFF; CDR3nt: TGTGCCAGCATTTGGACAGGGGCAGGGACTGAAGCTTTCTTT
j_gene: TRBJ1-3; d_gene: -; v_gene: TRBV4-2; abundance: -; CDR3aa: CASSQDWQGHKVGNTIYF; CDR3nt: TGTGCCAGCAGCCAAGATTGGCAGGGGCACAAAGTCGGAAACACCATATATTTT
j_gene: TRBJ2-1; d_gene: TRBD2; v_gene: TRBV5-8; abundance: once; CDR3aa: CASSREGSSYNEQFF; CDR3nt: TGTGCCAGCTCAAGGGAGGGGAGCTCCTACAATGAGCAGTTCTTC
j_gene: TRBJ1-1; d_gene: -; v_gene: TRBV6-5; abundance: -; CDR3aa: CASRDRTANTEAFF; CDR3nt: TGTGCCAGCAGAGACCGGACGGCGAACACTGAAGCTTTCTTT
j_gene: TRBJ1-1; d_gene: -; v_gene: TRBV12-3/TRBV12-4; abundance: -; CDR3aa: CASSGLWGRAFF; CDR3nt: TGTGCCAGCAGTGGTCTCTGGGGGAGAGCTTTCTTT
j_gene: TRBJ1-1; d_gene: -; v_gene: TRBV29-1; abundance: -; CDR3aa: CSVARWDEGTEAFF; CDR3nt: TGCAGCGTTGCCCGGTGGGACGAGGGGACTGAAGCTTTCTTT
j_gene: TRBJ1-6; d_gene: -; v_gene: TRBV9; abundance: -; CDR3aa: CASSVGTMNSPLHF; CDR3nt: TGTGCCAGCAGCGTAGGGACTATGAATTCACCCCTCCACTTT
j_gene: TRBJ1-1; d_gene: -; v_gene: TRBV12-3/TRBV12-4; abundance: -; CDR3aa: CASSLVRSGAFF; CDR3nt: TGTGCCAGCAGTTTAGTAAGGAGTGGAGCTTTCTTT
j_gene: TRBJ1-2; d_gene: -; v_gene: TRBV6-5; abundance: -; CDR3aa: CASSYSAQGGYGYTF; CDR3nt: TGTGCCAGCAGTTACTCGGCACAGGGCGGCTATGGCTACACCTTC